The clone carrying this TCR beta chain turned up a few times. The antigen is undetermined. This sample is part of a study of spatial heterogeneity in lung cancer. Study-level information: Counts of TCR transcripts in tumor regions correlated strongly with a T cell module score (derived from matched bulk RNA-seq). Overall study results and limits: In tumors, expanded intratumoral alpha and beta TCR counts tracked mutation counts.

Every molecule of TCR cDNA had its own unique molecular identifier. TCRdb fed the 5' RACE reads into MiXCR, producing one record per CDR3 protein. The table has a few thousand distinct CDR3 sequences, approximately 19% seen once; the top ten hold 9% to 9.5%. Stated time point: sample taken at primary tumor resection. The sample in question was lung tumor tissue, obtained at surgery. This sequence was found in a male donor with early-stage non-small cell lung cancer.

Here the CDR3 reads CASRNGAGTDTQYF. For the CDR3, the DNA is TGTGCCAGCAGAAACGGGGCTGGCACAGATACGCAGTATTTT. This sequence joins TRBV7-2 and TRBJ2-3, with D possibly called TRBD1 or TRBD2 (5 bases each). The length of the CDR3 is 14 residues. V shed 6 bases and J shed 1 base, with 11 bases lying between them. The V gene's germline CDR1 is SGHTA and CDR2 FQGNSA.